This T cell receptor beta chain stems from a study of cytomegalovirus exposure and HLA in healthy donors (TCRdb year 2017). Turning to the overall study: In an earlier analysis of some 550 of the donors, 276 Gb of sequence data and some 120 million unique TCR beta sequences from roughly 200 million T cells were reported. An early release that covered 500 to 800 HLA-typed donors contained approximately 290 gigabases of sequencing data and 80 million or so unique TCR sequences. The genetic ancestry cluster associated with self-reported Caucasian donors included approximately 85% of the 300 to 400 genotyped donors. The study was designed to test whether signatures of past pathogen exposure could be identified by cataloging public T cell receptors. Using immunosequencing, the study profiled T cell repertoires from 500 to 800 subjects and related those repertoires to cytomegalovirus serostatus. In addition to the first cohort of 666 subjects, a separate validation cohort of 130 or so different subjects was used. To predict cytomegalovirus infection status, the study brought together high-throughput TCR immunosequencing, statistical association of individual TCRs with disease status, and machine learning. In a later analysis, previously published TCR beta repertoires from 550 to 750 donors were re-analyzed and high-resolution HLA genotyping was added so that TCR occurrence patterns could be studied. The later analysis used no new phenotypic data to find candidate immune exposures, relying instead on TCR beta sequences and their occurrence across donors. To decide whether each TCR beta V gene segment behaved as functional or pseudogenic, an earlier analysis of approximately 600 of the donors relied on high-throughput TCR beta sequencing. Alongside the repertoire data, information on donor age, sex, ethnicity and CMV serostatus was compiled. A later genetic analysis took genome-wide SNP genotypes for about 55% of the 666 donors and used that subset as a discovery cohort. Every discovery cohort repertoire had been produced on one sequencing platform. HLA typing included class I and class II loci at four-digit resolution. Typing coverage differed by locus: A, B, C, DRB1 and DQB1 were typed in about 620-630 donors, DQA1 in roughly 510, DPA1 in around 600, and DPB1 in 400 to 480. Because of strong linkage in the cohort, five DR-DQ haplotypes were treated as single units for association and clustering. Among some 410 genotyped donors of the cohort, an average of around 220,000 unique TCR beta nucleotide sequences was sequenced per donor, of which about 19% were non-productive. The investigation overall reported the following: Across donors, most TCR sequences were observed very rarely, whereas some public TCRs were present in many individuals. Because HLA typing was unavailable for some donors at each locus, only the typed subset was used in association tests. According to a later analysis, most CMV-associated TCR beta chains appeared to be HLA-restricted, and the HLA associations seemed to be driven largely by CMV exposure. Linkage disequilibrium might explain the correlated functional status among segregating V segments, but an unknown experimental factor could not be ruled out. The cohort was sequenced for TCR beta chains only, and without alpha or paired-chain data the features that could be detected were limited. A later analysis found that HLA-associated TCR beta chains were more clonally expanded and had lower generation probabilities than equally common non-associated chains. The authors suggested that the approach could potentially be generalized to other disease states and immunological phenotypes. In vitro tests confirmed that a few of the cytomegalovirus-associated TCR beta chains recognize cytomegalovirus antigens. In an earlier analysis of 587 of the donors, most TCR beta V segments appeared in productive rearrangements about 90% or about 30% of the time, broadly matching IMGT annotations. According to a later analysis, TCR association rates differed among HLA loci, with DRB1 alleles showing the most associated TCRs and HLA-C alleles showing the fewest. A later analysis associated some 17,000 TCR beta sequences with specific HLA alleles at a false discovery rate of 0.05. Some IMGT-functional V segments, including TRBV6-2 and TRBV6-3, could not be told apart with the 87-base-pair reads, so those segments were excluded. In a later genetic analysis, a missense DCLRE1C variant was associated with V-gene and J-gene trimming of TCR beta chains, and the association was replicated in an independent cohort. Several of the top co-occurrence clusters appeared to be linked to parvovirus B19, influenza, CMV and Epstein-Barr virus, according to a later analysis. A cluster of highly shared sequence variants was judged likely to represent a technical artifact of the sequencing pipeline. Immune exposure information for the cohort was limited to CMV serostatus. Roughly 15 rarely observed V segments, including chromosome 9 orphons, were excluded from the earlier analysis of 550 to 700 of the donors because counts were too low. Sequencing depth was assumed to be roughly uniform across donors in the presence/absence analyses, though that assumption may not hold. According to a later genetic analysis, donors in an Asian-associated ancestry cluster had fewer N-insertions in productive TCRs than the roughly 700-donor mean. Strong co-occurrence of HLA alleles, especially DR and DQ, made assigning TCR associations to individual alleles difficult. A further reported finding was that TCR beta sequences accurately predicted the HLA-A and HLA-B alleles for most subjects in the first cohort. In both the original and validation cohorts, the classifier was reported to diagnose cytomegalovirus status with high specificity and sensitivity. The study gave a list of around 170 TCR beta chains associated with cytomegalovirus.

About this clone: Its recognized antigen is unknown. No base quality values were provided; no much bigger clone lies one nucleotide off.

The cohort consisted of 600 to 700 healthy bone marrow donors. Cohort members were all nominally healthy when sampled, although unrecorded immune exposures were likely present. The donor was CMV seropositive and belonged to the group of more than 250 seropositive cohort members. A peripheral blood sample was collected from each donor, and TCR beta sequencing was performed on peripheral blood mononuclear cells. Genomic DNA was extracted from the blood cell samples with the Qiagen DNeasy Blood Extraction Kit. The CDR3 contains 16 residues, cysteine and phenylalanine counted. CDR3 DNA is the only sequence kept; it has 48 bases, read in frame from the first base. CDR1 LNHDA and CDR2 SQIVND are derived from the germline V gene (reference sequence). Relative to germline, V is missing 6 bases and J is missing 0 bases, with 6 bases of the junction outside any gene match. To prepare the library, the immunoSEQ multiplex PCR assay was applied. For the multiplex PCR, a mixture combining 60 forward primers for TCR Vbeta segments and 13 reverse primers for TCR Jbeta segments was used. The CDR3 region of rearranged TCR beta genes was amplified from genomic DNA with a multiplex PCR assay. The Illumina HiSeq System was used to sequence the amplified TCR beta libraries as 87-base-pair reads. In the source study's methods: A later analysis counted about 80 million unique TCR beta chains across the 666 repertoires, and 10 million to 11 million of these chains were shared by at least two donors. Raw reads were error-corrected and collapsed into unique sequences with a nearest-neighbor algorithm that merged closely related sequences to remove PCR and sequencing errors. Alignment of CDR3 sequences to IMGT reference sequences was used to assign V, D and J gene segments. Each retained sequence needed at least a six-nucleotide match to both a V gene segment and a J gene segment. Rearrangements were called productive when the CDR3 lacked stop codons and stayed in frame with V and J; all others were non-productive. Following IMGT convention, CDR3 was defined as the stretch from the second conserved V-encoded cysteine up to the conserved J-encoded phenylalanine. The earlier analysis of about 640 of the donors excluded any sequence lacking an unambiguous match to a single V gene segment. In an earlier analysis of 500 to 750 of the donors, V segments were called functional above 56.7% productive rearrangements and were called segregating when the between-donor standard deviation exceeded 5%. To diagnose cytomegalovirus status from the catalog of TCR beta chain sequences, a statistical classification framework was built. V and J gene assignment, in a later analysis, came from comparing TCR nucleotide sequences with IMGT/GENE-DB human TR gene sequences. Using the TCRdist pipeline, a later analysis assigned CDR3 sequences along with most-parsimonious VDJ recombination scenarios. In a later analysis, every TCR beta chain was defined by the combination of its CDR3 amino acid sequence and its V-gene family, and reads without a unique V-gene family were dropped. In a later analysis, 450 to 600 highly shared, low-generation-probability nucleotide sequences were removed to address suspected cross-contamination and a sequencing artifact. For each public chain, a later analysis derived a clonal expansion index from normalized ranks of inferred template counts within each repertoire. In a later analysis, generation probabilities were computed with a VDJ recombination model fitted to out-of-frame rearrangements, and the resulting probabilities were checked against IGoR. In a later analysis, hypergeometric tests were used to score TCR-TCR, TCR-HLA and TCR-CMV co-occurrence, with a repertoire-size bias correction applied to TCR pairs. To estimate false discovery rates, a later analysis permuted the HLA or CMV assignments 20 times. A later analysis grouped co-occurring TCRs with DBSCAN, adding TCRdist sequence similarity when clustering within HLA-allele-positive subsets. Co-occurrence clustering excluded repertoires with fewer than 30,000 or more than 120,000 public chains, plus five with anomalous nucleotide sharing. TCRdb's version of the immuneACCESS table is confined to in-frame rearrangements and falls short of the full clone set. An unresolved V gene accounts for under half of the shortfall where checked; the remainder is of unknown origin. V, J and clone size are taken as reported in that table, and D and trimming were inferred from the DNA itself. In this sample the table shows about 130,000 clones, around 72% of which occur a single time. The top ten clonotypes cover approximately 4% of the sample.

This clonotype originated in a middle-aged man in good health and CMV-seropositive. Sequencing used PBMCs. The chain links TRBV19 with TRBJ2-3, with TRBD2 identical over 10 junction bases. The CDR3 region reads CASRAELAGSTDTQYF. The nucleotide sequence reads TGTGCCAGTAGGGCCGAACTAGCGGGGAGCACAGATACGCAGTATTTT.